Each of the 32 T cell receptor beta chains below was sequenced from the same sample in a study of T cells after yellow fever vaccination. TCRdb reprocessed the 5' RACE reads via MiXCR and lists one record per CDR3 protein. This table holds 50,000 to 60,000 distinct CDR3 sequences, 5% to 6.5% found once. Sequences were derived from PBMCs, either bulk or a sorted T-cell subset (CD4+, CD8+, memory, or dextramer-sorted; not recorded which), sampled on the day of the yellow fever booster vaccination. The receptors come from a man younger than 35 who received the YFV17D yellow fever vaccine.

A few counts support this clonotype. The V and J genes are TRBV5-1 and TRBJ2-1, with TRBD2 matching over 16 bases. Trimming removed 3 bases from V and 7 bases from J; junction bases left unmatched: 7. CDR3 length: 17 amino acids. Germline CDR1 is SGHRS and CDR2 is YFSETQ. The CDR3 bases are TGCGCCAGCAGCTCCCGGCCGGGACTAGCGGGGGGGAATGAGCAGTTCTTC. Translation gives CASSSRPGLAGGNEQFF.

The rearrangement joins TRBV28 to TRBJ2-3, with D perhaps matching TRBD2 (6 bases). V lost 5 bases and J 4 bases, leaving 13 bases between the germline ends. This CDR3 spans 14 amino acids. The germline V gene has CDR1 MDHEN and CDR2 SYDVKM. In DNA, the CDR3 is TGTGCCAGCAGTCCCCGGACTACAGCAGATACGCAGTATTTT. The encoded protein is CASSPRTTADTQYF.

This clonotype was counted at least ten times. The rearrangement uses TRBV7-9 and TRBJ2-2; D is ambiguous. Trimming shortened V by 1 base and J by 1 base, and 7 bases separated the two germline ends. Germline assignment: CDR1 SEHNR and CDR2 FQNEAQ (reference sequence). The CDR3 consists of 15 residues. Here the CDR3 DNA reads TGTGCCAGCAGCTTAGTTGGCATGAACACCGGGGAGCTGTTTTTT. Translation gives CASSLVGMNTGELFF.

This clonotype was recorded at least ten times. The chain has TRBV4-2 and TRBJ2-7; D possibly matches TRBD1 or TRBD2 (5 bases each). The CDR3 length is 13 residues. V lost 4 bases to trimming and J lost 5 bases, with 12 bases between them. The germline V gene has CDR1 LGHNA and CDR2 YNFKEQ. This CDR3 is CASSRPRDHEQYF. CDR3 DNA: TGTGCCAGCAGCCGGCCCCGGGACCACGAGCAGTACTTC.

This clonotype was seen at least ten times. This rearrangement joins TRBV12-3 or TRBV12-4 to TRBJ1-1; D gene ambiguous. Trimming took off 1 base at V and 1 base at J, with 7 bases between the two ends. The CDR3 sequence is 14 residues long. CDR3 in DNA: TGTGCCAGCAGTTTAGGGGGTGGGAACACTGAAGCTTTCTTT. It is translated as CASSLGGGNTEAFF.

The chain employs TRBV7-3 and TRBJ2-1, with D perhaps TRBD1 (7 bases). Trimming left V 5 bases short and J 5 bases short, with 16 bases between. The CDR3 length is 15 residues. Germline CDR1 reads SGHTA; CDR2 reads FQGTGA. CDR3 in DNA: TGTGCCAGCAGCCTCCAGGGGGGAGAGAACAATGAGCAGTTCTTC. This codes for CASSLQGGENNEQFF.

This clonotype was counted only a few times. V is TRBV6-2 or TRBV6-3 and J is TRBJ2-3; either TRBD1 or TRBD2 may fit D (5 bases each). From germline, CDR1 is MNHEY and CDR2 SVGEGT. The V and J ends lost 2 bases and 2 bases respectively, with 8 bases between them. The CDR3 has 14 amino acids. CDR3 sequence (DNA): TGTGCCAGCAGTTACCGGGGCGTCACAGATACGCAGTATTTT. Its protein is CASSYRGVTDTQYF.

At least ten counts were recorded for this clonotype. The chain combines TRBV12-3 or TRBV12-4 with TRBJ2-7, with TRBD2 matching over 12 bases. This CDR3 contains 15 residues. V shed 5 bases and J 4 bases; nucleotides not matched to a gene: 6. The CDR3 coding sequence is TGTGCCAGCAGTAACCCGACTAGCGGGGGATACGAGCAGTACTTC. This encodes CASSNPTSGGYEQYF.

The rearrangement uses TRBV4-3 and TRBJ2-7; weak D call: TRBD2 (5 bases). The CDR3 length is 13 residues. From germline, CDR1 is LGHNA and CDR2 YSLEER. Trimming took off 0 bases at V and 4 bases at J, with 7 bases between the two ends. CDR3 amino acids: CASSQDRGYEQYV. CDR3 coding DNA: TGCGCCAGCAGCCAAGATCGAGGGTACGAGCAGTACGTC.

V gene TRBV14 combines with J gene TRBJ2-1, with no clear D. Per the germline V gene, CDR1 is SGHDN and CDR2 is FVKESK. Trimming left V 0 bases short and J 10 bases short, with 13 bases between. The CDR3 loop spans 14 amino acids. CDR3 region: CASSQDTRRWEQFF. The CDR3 DNA is TGTGCCAGCAGCCAAGATACCAGGCGGTGGGAGCAGTTCTTC.

Many counts were recorded for this clonotype. One end of the junction does not line up with germline, which may come from a read error. The J gene is TRBJ1-1, the V gene TRBV7-2; D remains ambiguous. Germline loops: CDR1 SGHTA, CDR2 FQGNSA. The CDR3 extends over 14 amino acids. CDR3 sequence: CASSLVSRNAEAFF. CDR3 sequence (DNA): TGTGCCAGCAGCTTAGTTTCAAGGAACGCTGAAGCTTTCTTT.

This clonotype was detected ten times or more. This chain links TRBV4-1 with TRBJ1-2; 10 bases fit TRBD1. There are 17 residues in the CDR3. After removal of 1 base from V and 12 bases from J, the junction contained 17 bases not matched to a gene. Germline lookup yields CDR1 MGHRA and CDR2 YSYEKL. The CDR3 loop is CASSQVGDRGLLAPNTF. The CDR3 DNA sequence: TGCGCCAGCAGCCAAGTCGGGGACAGGGGCCTGTTGGCCCCCAACACCTTC.

There are many counts of this clonotype. The V and J genes are TRBV4-1 and TRBJ2-2, with unresolved D. The CDR3 sequence is 13 residues long. CDR1 and CDR2 from the germline V gene are MGHRA and YSYEKL. The V end was cut by 0 bases, the J end by 4 bases, with 3 bases between. CDR3 region: CASSQDSTGELFF. CDR3 bases: TGCGCCAGCAGCCAAGACAGCACCGGGGAGCTGTTTTTT.

The chain uses TRBV5-1 and TRBJ2-5; maybe TRBD1 (5 bases). The V end lost 1 base, the J end lost 5 bases, and 12 bases lay between the germline ends. CDR3 length: 14 residues. Germline-derived CDR1 and CDR2 are SGHRS and YFSETQ. The CDR3: CASSLTGIGETQYF. The CDR3 nucleotides are TGCGCCAGCAGCTTGACAGGAATTGGGGAGACCCAGTACTTC. Complete variable domain (other parts from reference TRBV5-1 and TRBJ2-5): KAGVTQTPRYLIKTRGQQVTLSCSPISGHRSVSWYQQTPGQGLQFLFEYFSETQRNKGNFPGRFSGRQFSNSRSEMNVSTLELGDSALYLCASSLTGIGETQYFGPGTRLLVL.

Concerning this clonotype itself: An end of the junction does not agree with germline; a read error may underlie this. V and J are TRBV6-1 and TRBJ1-2, with unresolved D. Germline V gene lookup returns CDR1 MNHNS and CDR2 SASEGT. The CDR3 is made up of 12 amino acids. The CDR3 nucleotides are TGTGCCAGCAGAACAGCGCTCTATGACTACACCTTC. Translated, it gives CASRTALYDYTF.

The chain couples TRBV18 to TRBJ2-2; 9 bases map to TRBD2. The CDR3 has 17 residues. Germline CDR1 KGHSH, CDR2 LQKENI. Germline trimming cut 3 bases from V and 0 bases from J; bases unmatched to any gene: 5. The CDR3 is CASSPLVAGANTGELFF. In DNA form, the CDR3 reads TGTGCCAGCTCACCTCTAGTAGCGGGGGCGAACACCGGGGAGCTGTTTTTT.

At least ten counts were recorded for this clonotype. The rearrangement uses TRBV20-1 and TRBJ2-3, with TRBD1 as a possible D gene (5 bases). CDR3 size: 14 residues. Germline V gene lookup returns CDR1 DFQATT and CDR2 SNEGSKA (reference sequence). Trimming stripped 3 bases from V and 0 bases from J, with 10 bases between. CDR3 sequence reads: CSARTARSTDTQYF. Written as DNA, the CDR3 is TGCAGTGCTAGGACAGCGCGTAGCACAGATACGCAGTATTTT.

This clonotype was detected many times. V gene TRBV7-2 combines with J gene TRBJ2-3; 8 bases are shared with TRBD2. Germline V gene data show CDR1 as SGHTA and CDR2 as FQGNSA. J lost 1 base, V lost 6 bases, and 3 bases had no gene match. This CDR3 region has 14 residues. The CDR3 bases are TGTGCCAGCAGACGGGGGGGCGGCACAGATACGCAGTATTTT. This translates into CASRRGGGTDTQYF. Together with reference TRBV7-2 and TRBJ2-3, the CDR3 gives the full variable domain: GAGVSQSPSNKVTEKGKDVELRCDPISGHTALYWYRQSLGQGLEFLIYFQGNSAPDKSGLPSDRFSAERTGGSVSTLTIQRTQQEDSAVYLCASRRGGGTDTQYFGPGTRLTVL.

This clonotype came up a few times. The rearrangement links TRBV20-1 to TRBJ2-3; D is uncertain. Germline V gene sequence: CDR1 DFQATT, CDR2 SNEGSKA (reference sequence). The CDR3 spans 13 residues. V gave up 6 bases and J gave up 1 base, with 11 bases separating them. CDR3 sequence reads: CSARLGGTDTQYF. In nucleotides, the CDR3 is TGCAGTGCCCGACTTGGCGGCACAGATACGCAGTATTTT.

The chain uses TRBV7-9 and TRBJ1-5; 7 bases are a match to TRBD1. The CDR3 contains 15 residues. The germline CDR1 and CDR2 sequences are SEHNR and FQNEAQ (reference sequence). Trimming at V came to 4 bases and at J to 2 bases, leaving 5 bases not matched to a gene. CDR3: CASSSAGGGNQPQHF. CDR3 nucleotides: TGTGCCAGCAGCTCCGCAGGGGGTGGCAATCAGCCCCAGCATTTT.

The table lists this clonotype with a few counts. The J gene is TRBJ2-1, the V gene TRBV5-6, with 12 bases lining up with TRBD2. Germline loops: CDR1 SGHDT, CDR2 YYEEEE. Unmatched junction bases numbered 8, after V lost 0 bases and J lost 4 bases. This CDR3 region has 18 residues. CDR3 coding DNA: TGTGCCAGCAGCTTGGGGAGAGGACTAGCGGGGATGTACAATGAGCAGTTCTTC. Protein product: CASSLGRGLAGMYNEQFF.

There are many counts of this clonotype. One end of the junction fails to match germline, which may point to a read error. CDR3 bases: TGTGCTAGCAGCTTCGGCAGGATTGGGAGGTCACCCCTCCACTTT. Protein sequence: CASSFGRIGRSPLHF. This chain links TRBV7-7 with TRBJ1-6; D uncertain. CDR3 length: 15 residues. From germline, CDR1 is SSHAT and CDR2 FNYEAQ (reference sequence).

The V gene is TRBV11-2, the J gene TRBJ2-1; the match to TRBD2 covers 13 bases. The CDR3 covers 18 residues. Germline CDR1 and CDR2: SGHAT and FQNNGV. V trimming: 1 base; J trimming: 3 bases; junction bases outside the gene matches: 6. As DNA, the CDR3 is TGTGCCAGCAGCTTAGGACTAGCGGGGGGCATAAACTACAATGAGCAGTTCTTC. Translation: CASSLGLAGGINYNEQFF. The full variable domain, completed using reference TRBV11-2 and TRBJ2-1, is EAGVAQSPRYKIIEKRQSVAFWCNPISGHATLYWYQQILGQGPKLLIQFQNNGVVDDSQLPKDRFSAERLKGVDSTLKIQPAKLEDSAVYLCASSLGLAGGINYNEQFFGPGTRLTVL.

The sample holds many counts of this clonotype. The gene calls are TRBV4-3 and TRBJ1-2; a possible D gene is TRBD1 (5 bases). The germline gives CDR1 LGHNA, CDR2 YSLEER. The CDR3 length is 13 residues. V was shortened by 3 bases and J by 5 bases, with 10 bases between the two germline ends. This chain's CDR3 is CASSHSDKYGYTF. CDR3 DNA: TGCGCCAGCAGCCACTCGGACAAGTATGGCTACACCTTC.

Note on this clonotype: This clone may be a read error of a much larger clone one base away. The chain has TRBV10-3 and TRBJ2-7; D gene uncertain. Germline CDR1 is ENHRY and CDR2 is SYGVKD. V lost 3 bases and J lost 2, with 11 bases in between. This CDR3 has 14 residues. This chain's CDR3 is CAISDPNRPYEQYF. CDR3 DNA sequence: TGTGCCATCAGTGACCCCAACCGACCCTACGAGCAGTACTTC.

This clonotype was detected only a few times. The J gene is TRBJ1-6, the V gene TRBV7-9, with no clear D. V dropped 0 bases and J dropped 4 bases, with 13 bases sitting between them. The CDR3 consists of 17 residues. The germline V gene has CDR1 SEHNR and CDR2 FQNEAQ (reference sequence). The CDR3 bases are TGTGCCAGCAGCTTAGCAGGACTTCGGGGATATAATTCACCCCTCCACTTT. Translated: CASSLAGLRGYNSPLHF.

This clonotype turned up a few times. The chain carries TRBV4-2 and TRBJ2-2, with D possibly TRBD2 on 7 matching bases. The CDR3 extends over 15 amino acids. V dropped 6 bases and J dropped 4 bases, with 15 bases sitting between them. CDR1 and CDR2 from the germline V gene are LGHNA and YNFKEQ. This chain's CDR3 is CASRRSGEGTGELFF. The CDR3 coding sequence is TGTGCCAGCAGACGTTCAGGGGAGGGCACCGGGGAGCTGTTTTTT.

This chain links TRBV5-4 with TRBJ2-1; D remains ambiguous. Trimming cost V 0 bases and J 6 bases, with 10 bases left between them. The germline V gene encodes CDR1 SGHNT and CDR2 YYREEE (reference sequence). The CDR3 spans 14 residues. The CDR3 DNA is TGTGCCAGCAGCTTGGCCGGGTCGGTCAATGAGCAGTTCTTC. It codes for CASSLAGSVNEQFF.

V is TRBV4-1 and J is TRBJ2-7; the D is unclear. Trimming took off 4 bases at V and 2 bases at J, with 9 bases between the two ends. The CDR3 is 13 amino acids. CDR1 is MGHRA, CDR2 YSYEKL, per germline. CDR3 in DNA: TGCGCCAGCAGCCTCGCCCCAGCCTACGAGCAGTACGTC. It codes for CASSLAPAYEQYV.

This clonotype appeared many times. The gene calls are TRBV5-1 and TRBJ2-7, with TRBD2 matching 8 bases. V was clipped by 4 bases and J by 3 bases; unmatched bases: 9. The CDR3 length is 15 residues. Germline CDR1 SGHRS, CDR2 YFSETQ. The CDR3 region has the DNA TGCGCCAGCAGCCAAACGGGAGGGGGGCGCTACGAGCAGTACTTC. Translation gives CASSQTGGGRYEQYF.

The sample holds many counts of this clonotype. V is TRBV6-5 and J is TRBJ2-1; no reliable D call. Germline CDR1 reads MNHEY; CDR2 reads SVGAGI. Deletions cut 6 bases from V and 8 bases from J, with 8 bases between. This CDR3 has 11 residues. DNA for the CDR3: TGTGCCAGCAGGGCGAACGATGAGCAGTTCTTC. This gives the protein CASRANDEQFF.

This rearrangement joins TRBV30 to TRBJ1-1; D is unresolved. V lost 0 bases and J lost 2, with 7 bases in between. This CDR3 contains 13 residues. The germline V gene has CDR1 GTSNPN and CDR2 SVGIG (reference sequence). CDR3 residues: CAWSVYSNTEAFF. Here the CDR3 DNA reads TGTGCCTGGAGTGTATATTCAAACACTGAAGCTTTCTTT.